The 17 T cell receptor beta chains in this list originate from one sample, sequenced in a study of blood T cell repertoires in COVID-19. Here immunoSEQ multiplex PCR was the method, and the copy in TCRdb shows in-frame clones only, minus some. The sample consists of 240,000 or so clones, around 80% of them appearing once. The sequencing input was peripheral blood. The receptors were sampled from a woman of 80 years or more with acute or convalescent COVID-19.

In nucleotides, the CDR3 is TGTGCCAGCAGCGTAACCGGGACAGGAAGATTTGAGCAGTTCTTC. Its protein product is CASSVTGTGRFEQFF. This chain uses TRBV5-4 with TRBJ2-1; 8 nucleotides agree with TRBD1. From germline, CDR1 is SGHNT and CDR2 YYREEE (reference sequence). Losses at the gene ends were 4 bases for V and 9 bases for J; bases not matched to a gene: 12. This CDR3 has 15 residues.

The chain combines TRBV11-3 with TRBJ2-1; the match to TRBD1 covers 9 bases. This CDR3 is built from 17 residues. Germline CDR1 reads SGHNT; CDR2 reads YENEEA. Trimming cost V 0 bases and J 5 bases; bases outside gene matches: 8. The CDR3 reads CASSLEGTGGPNNEQFF. The CDR3 DNA is TGTGCCAGCAGCTTAGAGGGTACAGGGGGCCCCAACAATGAGCAGTTCTTC.

V and J are TRBV29-1 and TRBJ2-3; D may be TRBD1 (5 bases). Trimming left V 0 bases short and J 4 bases short, with 11 bases between. Per the germline V gene, CDR1 is SQVTM and CDR2 is ANQGSEA. The CDR3 is 14 amino acids. The CDR3: CSVEDRVGADTQYF. CDR3 DNA sequence: TGCAGCGTTGAAGACAGAGTAGGGGCAGATACGCAGTATTTT.

V gene TRBV29-1 combines with J gene TRBJ2-2; TRBD1 matches at 9 bases. Trimming cost V 8 bases and J 5 bases; bases outside gene matches: 3. Germline-derived CDR1 and CDR2 are SQVTM and ANQGSEA. This CDR3 contains 12 residues. Written as DNA, the CDR3 is TGCAGCCTAGGGACAGGGACCGGGGAGCTGTTTTTT. Translating gives CSLGTGTGELFF.

This clone was detected once. The chain is built from TRBV7-2 and TRBJ2-5; D is uncertain. Germline CDR1 and CDR2: SGHTA and FQGNSA. The V gene lost 3 bases and the J gene lost 1 base, with 9 bases spanning the gap. The CDR3 runs to 14 residues. Here the CDR3 DNA reads TGTGCCAGCAGCTTTTTAACCGGCCAAGAGACCCAGTACTTC. Residues: CASSFLTGQETQYF.

Regarding this clone: At the DNA level, this CDR3 is encoded by other sequences in the same sample as well. This chain connects TRBV7-8 to TRBJ1-1; D unclear. CDR3 length: 14 amino acids. Trimming pared 3 bases from V and 2 bases from J, leaving 10 bases between. Germline lookup yields CDR1 SGHVS and CDR2 FQNEAQ. The CDR3 here is CASSFGLTNTEAFF. The DNA of the CDR3 is TGTGCCAGCAGCTTTGGACTGACAAACACTGAAGCTTTCTTT. The full variable domain, in which reference TRBV7-8 and TRBJ1-1 provide the parts outside the CDR3, is GAGVSQSPRYKVAKRGQDVALRCDPISGHVSLFWYQQALGQGPEFLTYFQNEAQLDKSGLPSDRFFAERPEGSVSTLKIQRTQQEDSAVYLCASSFGLTNTEAFFGQGTRLTVV.

This chain links TRBV2 with TRBJ2-7, with 9 bases aligning to TRBD2. Per germline, CDR1 SNHLY and CDR2 FYNNEI. Germline trimming cut 6 bases from V and 0 bases from J; bases unmatched to any gene: 3. The CDR3 extends over 14 amino acids. The CDR3 sequence: CASRDSGSSYEQYF. In DNA, the CDR3 is TGTGCCAGCAGGGATAGCGGGAGCTCCTACGAGCAGTACTTC.

The CDR3 DNA sequence: TGTGCCAGCAGTTACCCGATGACGGAGGCGAACACTGAAGCTTTCTTT. Encoded protein: CASSYPMTEANTEAFF. The chain carries TRBV6-5 and TRBJ1-1; no firm D call. The germline CDR1 and CDR2 sequences are MNHEY and SVGAGI. The V and J ends lost 2 bases and 1 base respectively, with 14 bases between them. The CDR3 totals 16 residues.

The V gene is TRBV5-6, the J gene TRBJ2-5; weak D call: TRBD2 (6 bases). Trimming removed 2 bases from V and 5 bases from J, with 10 bases in between. Germline-derived CDR1 and CDR2 are SGHDT and YYEEEE. This CDR3 spans 13 amino acids. This CDR3 reads CASSFGREETQYF. DNA of the CDR3: TGTGCCAGCAGCTTCGGGAGAGAGGAGACCCAGTACTTC.

V and J are TRBV7-2 and TRBJ1-2; TRBD1 aligns across 10 bases. The CDR3 length is 17 residues. Trimming removed 1 base from V and 8 bases from J; junction bases left unmatched: 13. The germline gives CDR1 SGHTA, CDR2 FQGNSA. CDR3 DNA sequence: TGTGCCAGCAGCTTAGACGGGACAGGGGCTTCTATGGGGGGCTACACCTTC. This sequence encodes CASSLDGTGASMGGYTF.

This sequence joins TRBV27 and TRBJ1-2, with a tentative D call TRBD1 (5 bases). V was shortened by 4 bases and J by 6 bases, with 15 bases between the two germline ends. Germline V gene lookup returns CDR1 MNHEY and CDR2 SMNVEV (reference sequence). This CDR3 region has 14 residues. The DNA for the CDR3 is TGTGCCAGCAGTTACTTCGGGGGGATGGATGGCTACACCTTC. Translated, it gives CASSYFGGMDGYTF.

The V and J genes are TRBV7-9 and TRBJ2-3; D is undetermined. CDR1 SEHNR and CDR2 FQNEAQ come from the germline V gene (reference sequence). The CDR3 sequence is 15 residues long. Trimming cost V 2 bases and J 8 bases, with 17 bases left between them. CDR3 sequence reads: CASSLIQTRSGTQYF. CDR3 in DNA: TGTGCCAGCAGCTTAATACAAACAAGGTCGGGTACGCAGTATTTT.

This chain connects TRBV7-2 to TRBJ2-1, with TRBD2 matching over 16 bases. The CDR3 is made up of 20 amino acids. With V trimmed by 0 bases and J by 7 bases, 12 bases remained unmatched. Germline-derived CDR1 and CDR2 are SGHTA and FQGNSA. The CDR3 spells CASSLAPGLAGGPDRNEQFF. The CDR3 nucleotides are TGTGCCAGCAGCTTAGCTCCGGGACTAGCGGGAGGGCCTGACCGAAATGAGCAGTTCTTC.

The chain couples TRBV5-5 to TRBJ1-2; 9 positions match TRBD1. The V and J ends lost 4 bases and 6 bases, in that order; junction bases with no gene match: 13. The germline CDR1 and CDR2 sequences are SGHKS and YYEKEE (reference sequence). CDR3 size: 16 residues. CDR3 amino acids: CASSTRTGVFRDGYTF. The CDR3 DNA follows: TGTGCCAGCAGCACCCGGACAGGGGTCTTTCGGGATGGCTACACCTTC.

The chain couples TRBV28 to TRBJ2-1, with 10 bases fitting TRBD1. Germline V gives CDR1 MDHEN, CDR2 SYDVKM. Trimming at V came to 2 bases and at J to 7 bases, leaving 5 bases not matched to a gene. This CDR3 is 15 amino acids long. DNA for the CDR3: TGTGCCAGCAGTTTACCTAGACAGGGGGCGAATGAGCAGTTCTTC. Translation: CASSLPRQGANEQFF.

For this clone: This same CDR3 is encoded by further DNA sequences in the sample. V gene TRBV5-1 combines with J gene TRBJ2-2; TRBD2 is a possible D gene (5 bases). Germline V CDR1 and CDR2: SGHRS, YFSETQ. The CDR3 spans 14 residues. Between the trimmed V and J ends, which lost 4 bases and 2 bases, there was a span of 9 bases. The CDR3 bases are TGCGCCAGCAGCCCGAGCGGTAACACCGGGGAGCTGTTTTTT. Translating it yields CASSPSGNTGELFF.

The chain uses TRBV27 and TRBJ1-1; D gene ambiguous. Germline lookup yields CDR1 MNHEY and CDR2 SMNVEV (reference sequence). The CDR3 is 14 amino acids. The germline V and J ends were trimmed by 4 bases and 2 bases, with 11 bases remaining between them. The CDR3 DNA reads TGTGCCAGCAGTTACCAGGTTTATAACACTGAAGCTTTCTTT. It specifies CASSYQVYNTEAFF.